This T cell receptor (beta chain) was sequenced during a study of blood T cell repertoires in COVID-19. Overall study context: Samples representing acute and convalescent COVID-19 were sourced from the United States, Italy and Spain.

Germline V gene lookup returns CDR1 MNHEY and CDR2 SVGAGI. There are 14 residues in the CDR3. The ends were cut back, 5 bases at V and 3 bases at J, with 12 bases in the middle. The method was immunoSEQ multiplex PCR; TCRdb's version includes in-frame clones alone and lacks a portion of them. Here the sample spans approximately 220,000 clones, roughly four fifths being singletons. The V and J genes are TRBV6-5 and TRBJ2-3; D remains unclear. The TCR was taken from a woman between 35 and 50 years old who had been exposed to COVID-19. Sequenced sample: PBMCs or T cells enriched from blood (not recorded which). The CDR3 protein is CASSTSGQTDTQYF. As DNA, the CDR3 is TGTGCCAGCAGTACTTCTGGGCAGACAGATACGCAGTATTTT.